This TCR beta chain was retrieved from a study of PD-1 blockade in classical Hodgkin lymphoma. This clone was counted a single time. No antigen is known for it. Relapse after autologous stem cell transplantation occurred in every patient, and brentuximab vedotin exposure varied. Sequencing was performed with immunoSEQ multiplex PCR; in TCRdb, only in-frame clones are kept and a portion is missing. In the table there are over 35,000 clones, around 87% of which are singletons. Study results and caveats: Significantly greater TCR diversity emerged by C4D1 in CD4+ cells but not CD8+ cells.

The source is a human donor with classical Hodgkin lymphoma. The material was peripheral blood mononuclear cells (PBMCs), obtained at baseline.

CDR3 protein: CASSASAGTAFNTGELFF. As DNA, the CDR3 is TGTGCCAGCAGCGCCAGCGCCGGGACAGCTTTTAACACCGGGGAGCTGTTTTTT. V usage is TRBV5-5 and J usage is TRBJ2-2; 7 nucleotides align to TRBD1. Germline CDR1 reads SGHKS; CDR2 reads YYEKEE (reference sequence). CDR3 length: 18 residues. Trimming removed 4 bases from V and 2 bases from J; junction bases left unmatched: 14.